A selection of T cell receptor beta chains follows, all from one sample in a study of identical twins. Using its own MiXCR run on the 5' RACE reads, TCRdb lists one record per CDR3 protein. The sample consists of hundreds of thousands of distinct CDR3 sequences, 5.5% to 6.5% of them appearing once. Input material: naive T cells sorted from blood. Source of these receptors: a young man in good health. CDR3s include the opening cysteine and the closing phenylalanine or tryptophan. A D gene is named only where the DNA matches it firmly. Size tells how often a clone was seen (once, few, many) or the class of an expanded clone, and some rows leave it out.

clone size,D gene,V gene,J gene,CDR3 protein,CDR3 DNA
.,.,TRBV4-2,TRBJ2-3,CASRKSTDTQYF,TGTGCCAGCAGAAAGAGCACAGATACGCAGTATTTT
few,.,TRBV5-1,TRBJ2-3,CASSGPRGRADTQYF,TGCGCCAGCAGCGGACCCAGGGGTCGGGCAGATACGCAGTATTTT
.,.,TRBV4-3,TRBJ2-7,CASSQESGRGGEQYF,TGCGCCAGCAGCCAAGAAAGTGGCAGGGGAGGCGAGCAGTACTTC
many,.,TRBV7-7,TRBJ2-5,CASSLGVKVLQETQYF,TGTGCCAGCAGCTTAGGTGTAAAGGTCCTCCAAGAGACCCAGTACTTC
few,TRBD1,TRBV15,TRBJ2-2,CATSINRGPTGELFF,TGTGCCACCAGCATTAACAGGGGCCCGACCGGGGAGCTGTTTTTT
.,.,TRBV9,TRBJ1-3,CASSDTGPPGNTIYF,TGTGCCAGCAGCGATACAGGGCCCCCTGGAAACACCATATATTTT
.,TRBD2,TRBV18,TRBJ2-1,CASSDGTTNEQFF,TGTGCCAGCTCAGATGGGACTACTAATGAGCAGTTCTTC
few,.,TRBV29-1,TRBJ2-2,CSAEVWEQGDENTGELFF,TGCAGCGCCGAAGTCTGGGAACAAGGGGACGAAAACACCGGGGAGCTGTTTTTT
many,.,TRBV6-2/TRBV6-3,TRBJ2-7,CASSYGGFSSYEQYF,TGTGCCAGCAGTTACGGCGGATTTAGCTCCTACGAGCAGTACTTC
many,.,TRBV20-1,TRBJ2-1,CSVIELAYNEQFF,TGCAGTGTTATAGAGTTGGCCTACAATGAGCAGTTCTTC
few,.,TRBV12-3/TRBV12-4,TRBJ1-4,CASSPPRVGSNEKLFF,TGTGCCAGCAGTCCGCCAAGGGTGGGTTCTAATGAAAAACTGTTTTTT
.,.,TRBV4-2,TRBJ2-7,CASSLNPLNTPYEQYF,TGTGCCAGCAGCCTGAATCCCCTTAATACACCCTACGAGCAGTACTTC
many,.,TRBV10-3,TRBJ2-5,CAISGPRGEETQYF,TGTGCCATCAGTGGTCCCAGGGGCGAAGAGACCCAGTACTTC
many,.,TRBV20-1,TRBJ2-7,CSALPGNEQYF,TGCAGTGCTCTCCCGGGGAACGAGCAGTACTTC
once,TRBD1,TRBV5-1,TRBJ2-1,CASSLVYRGAHNEQFF,TGCGCCAGCAGCTTGGTATACAGGGGTGCCCACAATGAGCAGTTCTTC
few,.,TRBV7-3,TRBJ2-7,CASSLSHRYEQYF,TGTGCCAGCAGCTTAAGCCACAGATACGAGCAGTACTTC
.,.,TRBV7-9,TRBJ2-6,CARYTGANVLTF,TGTGCCAGATATACTGGGGCCAACGTCCTGACTTTC
many,.,TRBV12-5,TRBJ1-1,CASGFMNTEAFF,TGTGCTAGTGGTTTCATGAACACTGAAGCTTTCTTT